The clone carrying this T cell receptor (beta chain) was detected only a few times. The target antigen is unknown. The sample originates from a study of T cells in Graves' hyperthyroidism and ophthalmopathy. Uncontrolled infection, other autoimmune disease, pregnancy or lactation barred patients from enrollment. Out of approximately 10 ml of fresh peripheral blood came the PBMCs. Findings and limits, study-wide: Most thyroid clonotypes expanded above 0.001 appeared in blood too.

Using RNA transcripts as the source, TCR beta CDR3 regions were amplified. During a first-round RT-PCR of the TCR CDR3, the HTBI primer set was used. MiXCR, applied by TCRdb to the multiplex PCR reads, yields one record per CDR3 protein. The sample includes 700,000 to 850,000 distinct CDR3 sequences, 35% of them seen just once. Sequencing was performed on blood. The sequence came from a woman aged 40 to 50 with Graves' hyperthyroidism.

Here the CDR3 reads CATSKKAASVPTDTQYF. The CDR3 coding sequence is TGTGCCACCAGCAAGAAAGCGGCTAGCGTACCCACAGATACGCAGTATTTT. The V and J genes are TRBV15 and TRBJ2-3, with TRBD2 as a possible D gene (6 bases). V gave up 4 bases and J gave up 2 bases, with 19 bases separating them. Germline assignment: CDR1 LNHNV and CDR2 YYDKDF (reference sequence). The CDR3 contains 17 residues.